The 10 T cell receptor beta chains listed next were all sequenced from one sample in a study of cytomegalovirus exposure and HLA in healthy donors. PCR was performed using 60 Vbeta and 13 Jbeta primers. Using immunoSEQ multiplex PCR, the repertoire was profiled, and TCRdb retains in-frame clones only, with some absent. The data show around 130,000 clones, roughly 80% seen once. The sequencing sample was made of PBMCs. The receptor set was obtained from a girl aged 2 to 10 in good health and CMV-seronegative.

The chain links TRBV28 to TRBJ2-1; 12 positions match TRBD2. J was trimmed by 0 bases and V by 7 bases; bases with no gene match: 13. This CDR3 has 19 residues. Germline-derived CDR1 and CDR2 are MDHEN and SYDVKM. CDR3 bases: TGTGCCAGCAAGTCCCTAGGACTAGCGGGAAAGAGCTCCTACAATGAGCAGTTCTTC. Protein: CASKSLGLAGKSSYNEQFF. Looking up the rest from reference TRBV28 and TRBJ2-1 gives the full variable domain: DVKVTQSSRYLVKRTGEKVFLECVQDMDHENMFWYRQDPGLGLRLIYFSYDVKMKEKGDIPEGYSVSREKKERFSLILESASTNQTSMYLCASKSLGLAGKSSYNEQFFGPGTRLTVL.

The chain recombines TRBV4-3 with TRBJ1-6; 8 bases are a match to TRBD1. The CDR3 is made up of 14 amino acids. Germline V gene data show CDR1 as LGHNA and CDR2 as YSLEER. The V gene end was trimmed by 1 base and the J gene end by 13 bases; junction bases not matched to a gene: 6. The CDR3 here is CASSQVRTGPPLHF. CDR3 nucleotides: TGCGCCAGCAGCCAAGTGAGGACAGGGCCTCCCCTCCACTTT.

The chain recombines TRBV2 with TRBJ1-5, with D maybe TRBD1 (6 bases). CDR1 is SNHLY, CDR2 FYNNEI, per germline. V lost 6 bases, J lost 4 bases, and 22 bases lay in between. The length of the CDR3 is 17 residues. The CDR3 DNA follows: TGTGCCAGCAGGGAGGCGAGAGGGGGGGCCCCTAATCAGCCCCAGCATTTT. This sequence encodes CASREARGGAPNQPQHF.

This chain connects TRBV4-1 to TRBJ2-7; D unresolved. The ends were cut back, 0 bases at V and 2 bases at J, with 11 bases in the middle. The germline gives CDR1 MGHRA, CDR2 YSYEKL. The CDR3 has 15 residues. In DNA, the CDR3 is TGCGCCAGCAGCCAAGACCATGCGACACCCTACGAGCAGTACTTC. Its translation: CASSQDHATPYEQYF.

The chain employs TRBV5-1 and TRBJ2-2; 9 bases fit TRBD2. The CDR3 totals 14 residues. J lost 6 bases, V lost 5 bases, and 5 bases had no gene match. Germline V gene lookup returns CDR1 SGHRS and CDR2 YFSETQ. CDR3 sequence (DNA): TGCGCCAGCAGGCTAGCGGGATACGCCGGGGAGCTGTTTTTT. It is translated as CASRLAGYAGELFF.

V is TRBV6-5 and J is TRBJ2-7; D is unresolved. The CDR3 is 13 residues long. The germline V gene has CDR1 MNHEY and CDR2 SVGAGI. The germline V and J ends were trimmed by 2 bases and 2 bases, with 7 bases remaining between them. CDR3 residues: CASSYPGAYEQYF. The DNA for the CDR3 is TGTGCCAGCAGTTACCCCGGAGCCTACGAGCAGTACTTC.

V is TRBV6-4 and J is TRBJ2-5, with 10 bases fitting TRBD1. The DNA end favors TRBJ2-7, so the J call may be wrong. The CDR3 sequence is 15 residues long. The germline gives CDR1 MRHNA, CDR2 SNTAGT. CDR3 sequence reads: CASSDSGTGVYEQYF. In DNA form, the CDR3 reads TGTGCCAGCAGTGACTCCGGGACAGGGGTCTACGAGCAGTACTTC.

In its sample, this clone was seen a few times. V gene TRBV27 combines with J gene TRBJ2-7; D call uncertain. V lost 3 bases to trimming and J lost 0 bases, with 6 bases between them. The length of the CDR3 is 13 residues. From germline, CDR1 is MNHEY and CDR2 SMNVEV (reference sequence). The CDR3 DNA follows: TGTGCCAGCAGTTTTGGCCGCTCCTACGAGCAGTACTTC. Translated: CASSFGRSYEQYF.

This chain uses TRBV7-2 with TRBJ2-2, with D uncertain. The CDR3 is 13 amino acids. Germline CDR1 and CDR2: SGHTA and FQGNSA. V lost 1 base and J lost 11, with 11 bases in between. The CDR3 DNA reads TGTGCCAGCAGCTTAGGCTCTAGACTTGAGCTGTTTTTT. This translates into CASSLGSRLELFF.

The chain employs TRBV7-2 and TRBJ1-3, with D uncertain. V dropped 2 bases and J dropped 7 bases, with 6 bases sitting between them. Germline V gives CDR1 SGHTA, CDR2 FQGNSA. This CDR3 comprises 12 residues. This chain's CDR3 is CASSLRENTIYF. The CDR3 DNA follows: TGTGCCAGCAGCTTAAGGGAGAACACCATATATTTT. Combining the CDR3 with reference TRBV7-2 and TRBJ1-3 gives the whole variable domain GAGVSQSPSNKVTEKGKDVELRCDPISGHTALYWYRQSLGQGLEFLIYFQGNSAPDKSGLPSDRFSAERTGGSVSTLTIQRTQQEDSAVYLCASSLRENTIYFGEGSWLTVV.